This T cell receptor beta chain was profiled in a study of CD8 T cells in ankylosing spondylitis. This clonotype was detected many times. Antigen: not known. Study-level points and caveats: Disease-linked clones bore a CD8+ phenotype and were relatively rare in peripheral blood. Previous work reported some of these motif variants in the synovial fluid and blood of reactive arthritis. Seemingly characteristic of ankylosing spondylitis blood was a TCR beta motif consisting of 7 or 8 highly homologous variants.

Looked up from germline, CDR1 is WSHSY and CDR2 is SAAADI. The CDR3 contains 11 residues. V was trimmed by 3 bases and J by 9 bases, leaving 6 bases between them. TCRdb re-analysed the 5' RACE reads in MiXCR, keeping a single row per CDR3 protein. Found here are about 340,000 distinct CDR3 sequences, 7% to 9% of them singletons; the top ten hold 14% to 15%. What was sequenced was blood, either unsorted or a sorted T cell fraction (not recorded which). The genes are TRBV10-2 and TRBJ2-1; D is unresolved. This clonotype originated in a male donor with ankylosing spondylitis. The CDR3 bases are TGCGCCAGCAGTGATGGCCCTGAGCAGTTCTTC. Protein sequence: CASSDGPEQFF.